This T cell receptor (beta chain) was identified in a study of blood T cells in healthy people across ages. Points from the study as a whole: Leaving the PBMCs unsorted stopped any conclusive comparison of naive versus antigen-experienced cells.

A J-beta primer mix and a sample-barcoded 5' primer were used in a second PCR of about 7 to 12 cycles. TCRdb re-called the 5' RACE reads with MiXCR, one entry per CDR3 protein. The top ten hold roughly 24% of the sample, which has approximately 1,700,000 distinct CDR3 sequences, approximately 40% seen once. CDR3 size: 12 residues. In germline, CDR1 is DFQATT, CDR2 SNEGSKA (reference sequence). V was shortened by 3 bases and J by 13 bases, with 16 bases between the two germline ends. PBMCs were isolated at a quantity of at least 6.5 million per sample. Concerning this clonotype: The antigen remains unidentified.

This chain connects TRBV20-1 to TRBJ2-4; D not certain. This TCR was sampled from a human donor in good health. The source material was blood. DNA of the CDR3: TGCAGTGCTAGTGGGAACAATCAGGAGCAGTACTTC. Its protein product is CSASGNNQEQYF.